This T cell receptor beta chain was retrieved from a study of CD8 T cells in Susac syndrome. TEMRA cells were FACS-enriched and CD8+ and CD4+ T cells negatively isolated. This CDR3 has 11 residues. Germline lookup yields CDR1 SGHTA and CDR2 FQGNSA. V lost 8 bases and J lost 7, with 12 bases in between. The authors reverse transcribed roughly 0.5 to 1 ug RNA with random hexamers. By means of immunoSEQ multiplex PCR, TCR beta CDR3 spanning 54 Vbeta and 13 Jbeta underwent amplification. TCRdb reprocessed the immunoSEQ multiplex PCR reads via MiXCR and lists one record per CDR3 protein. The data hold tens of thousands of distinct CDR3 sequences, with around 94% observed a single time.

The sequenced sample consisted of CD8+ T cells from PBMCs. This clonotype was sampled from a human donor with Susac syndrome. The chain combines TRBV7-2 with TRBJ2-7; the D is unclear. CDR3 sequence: CASYYRGEQYF. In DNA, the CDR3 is TGTGCCAGCTACTATCGCGGAGAGCAGTACTTC.